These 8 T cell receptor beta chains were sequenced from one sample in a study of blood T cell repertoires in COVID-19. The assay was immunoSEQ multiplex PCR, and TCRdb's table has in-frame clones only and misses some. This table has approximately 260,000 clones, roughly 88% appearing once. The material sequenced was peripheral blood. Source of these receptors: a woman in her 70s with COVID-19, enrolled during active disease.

CDR3: CASSYSTANEQFF. In DNA form, the CDR3 reads TGTGCCAGCAGTTACTCCACAGCCAATGAGCAGTTCTTC. This rearrangement joins TRBV6-5 to TRBJ2-1; D is undetermined. This CDR3 spans 13 amino acids. Trimming cost V 0 bases and J 6 bases, with 6 bases left between them. Germline V gene sequence: CDR1 MNHEY, CDR2 SVGAGI.

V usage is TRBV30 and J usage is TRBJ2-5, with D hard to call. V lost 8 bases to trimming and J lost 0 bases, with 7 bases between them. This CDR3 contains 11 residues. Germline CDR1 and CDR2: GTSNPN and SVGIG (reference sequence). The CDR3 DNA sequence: TGTGCCGCCCGGTACCAAGAGACCCAGTACTTC. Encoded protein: CAARYQETQYF. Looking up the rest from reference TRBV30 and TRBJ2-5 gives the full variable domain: SQTIHQWPATLVQPVGSPLSLECTVEGTSNPNLYWYRQAAGRGLQLLFYSVGIGQISSEVPQNLSASRPQDRQFILSSKKLLLSDSGFYLCAARYQETQYFGPGTRLLVL.

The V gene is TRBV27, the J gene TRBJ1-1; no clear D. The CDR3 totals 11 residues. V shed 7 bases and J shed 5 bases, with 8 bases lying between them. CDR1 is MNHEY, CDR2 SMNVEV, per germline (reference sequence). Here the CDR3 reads CASMRGTEAFF. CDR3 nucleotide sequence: TGTGCCAGCATGAGAGGGACTGAAGCTTTCTTT.

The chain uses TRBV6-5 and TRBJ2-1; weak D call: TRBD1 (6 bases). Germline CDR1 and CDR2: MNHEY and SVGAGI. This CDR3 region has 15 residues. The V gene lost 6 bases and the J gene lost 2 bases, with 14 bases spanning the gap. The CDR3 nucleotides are TGTGCCAGCAGACGCGAACAGGGCGCCTACAATGAGCAGTTCTTC. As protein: CASRREQGAYNEQFF.

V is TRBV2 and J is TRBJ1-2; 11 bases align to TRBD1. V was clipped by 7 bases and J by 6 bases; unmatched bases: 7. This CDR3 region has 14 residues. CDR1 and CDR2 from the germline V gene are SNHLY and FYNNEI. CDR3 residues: CASNRLGQGDGYTF. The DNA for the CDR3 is TGTGCCAGCAACCGCCTGGGACAGGGGGATGGCTACACCTTC.

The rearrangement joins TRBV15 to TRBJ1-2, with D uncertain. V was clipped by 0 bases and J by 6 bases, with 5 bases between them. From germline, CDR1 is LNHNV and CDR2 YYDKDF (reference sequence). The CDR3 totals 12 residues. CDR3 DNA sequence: TGTGCCACCAGCAGAGATGCGGATGGCTACACCTTC. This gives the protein CATSRDADGYTF.

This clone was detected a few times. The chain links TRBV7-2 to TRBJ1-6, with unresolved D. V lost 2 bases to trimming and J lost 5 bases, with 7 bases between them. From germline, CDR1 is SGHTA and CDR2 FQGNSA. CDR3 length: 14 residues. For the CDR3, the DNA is TGTGCCAGCAGCTTAAATAGCAATAATTCACCCCTCCACTTT. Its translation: CASSLNSNNSPLHF.

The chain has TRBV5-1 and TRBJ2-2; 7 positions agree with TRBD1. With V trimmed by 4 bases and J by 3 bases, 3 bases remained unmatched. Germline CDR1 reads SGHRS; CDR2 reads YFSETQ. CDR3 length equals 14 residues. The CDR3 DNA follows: TGCGCCAGCAGCCGGGACAGTCACACCGGGGAGCTGTTTTTT. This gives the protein CASSRDSHTGELFF.